Listed below are T cell receptor beta chains from one sample, sequenced in a study of blood T cell repertoires in COVID-19. The data were produced by immunoSEQ multiplex PCR, yet TCRdb's version contains in-frame clones alone and is incomplete. The data show under 300,000 clones, with around 87% seen just once and 3.6% held by the top ten. The material sequenced was peripheral blood. Every receptor here comes from a man between 18 and 29 years old with active or convalescent COVID-19. Both conserved end residues are part of each CDR3. D genes are given only for firm matches. The size of a clone is reported for some rows only, either as once, few or many, or as a class for expanded clones.

CDR3nt	CDR3aa	abundance	d_gene	v_gene	j_gene
TGTGCTAGTGGTTTGGTACTGTCGAGGGGGACAAATGGCTACACCTTC	CASGLVLSRGTNGYTF	-	-	TRBV12-5	TRBJ1-2
TGTGCCAGCAGCTTAAACCCGGGACTAGCGGCCCATACGCAGTATTTT	CASSLNPGLAAHTQYF	-	TRBD2	TRBV7-3	TRBJ2-3
TGTGCCAGCAGCCAGGGACAGTTAGGTGGCTACACCTTC	CASSQGQLGGYTF	-	TRBD1	TRBV12-3/TRBV12-4	TRBJ1-2
TGTGCCAGCAGCTTAACCGGGCAGGGGGCGGTCGATGAGCAGTTCTTC	CASSLTGQGAVDEQFF	-	TRBD1	TRBV7-3	TRBJ2-1
TGCGCCAGCAGCCAAGTAACTAGCGCTTACAATGAGCAGTTCTTC	CASSQVTSAYNEQFF	-	TRBD2	TRBV4-1	TRBJ2-1
TGTGCCAGCAGCCAAGTACCCGCTAGCGGAATAAACTATGGCTACACCTTC	CASSQVPASGINYGYTF	-	-	TRBV4-2	TRBJ1-2
TGTGCCTGGACAGGGGGAAGCTCCTATAATTCACCCCTCCACTTT	CAWTGGSSYNSPLHF	-	TRBD1	TRBV30	TRBJ1-6
TGCGCCAGCAGCCCCAGATCGTCGGGGGGGGAGACCCAGTACTTC	CASSPRSSGGETQYF	-	TRBD2	TRBV4-1	TRBJ2-5
TGTGCCAGTAGTAAGGGACTGCGAGAGACCCAGTACTTC	CASSKGLRETQYF	-	-	TRBV19	TRBJ2-5
TGTGCCAGCTCACCGCGGGAGGGGAGGGGCTACAATGAGCAGTTCTTC	CASSPREGRGYNEQFF	-	TRBD2	TRBV18	TRBJ2-1
TGTGCCAGCAGCCCAACGGCTAGTAAGCAGTACTTC	CASSPTASKQYF	-	-	TRBV25-1	TRBJ2-7
TGTGCCAGCAGGCCCACCATGGACAGGGTGGATGGCTACACCTTC	CASRPTMDRVDGYTF	-	TRBD1	TRBV28	TRBJ1-2
TGTGCCATCAGTGAGATGGCAGGGCGCCAGCCCCAGCATTTT	CAISEMAGRQPQHF	-	-	TRBV10-3	TRBJ1-5
TGTGCCAGCAGTTTTCCCTCAGATACGCAGTATTTT	CASSFPSDTQYF	-	-	TRBV12-3/TRBV12-4	TRBJ2-3
TGTGCCTGGAGGGTCCAGGGGGGGAACACTGAAGCTTTCTTT	CAWRVQGGNTEAFF	many	TRBD1	TRBV30	TRBJ1-1
TGCGCCAGCAGCAGGCAACAGGATACCCAAGATCAGCCCCAGCATTTT	CASSRQQDTQDQPQHF	once	-	TRBV5-1	TRBJ1-5
TGTGCCAGCAGCTCTGGACAGGGCTCTGGAAACACCATATATTTT	CASSSGQGSGNTIYF	-	TRBD1	TRBV7-3	TRBJ1-3